This passage covers 20 T cell receptor beta chains from one sample sequenced in a study of cytomegalovirus exposure and HLA in healthy donors. It was with 60 Vbeta and 13 Jbeta primers that the PCR ran. Measured with immunoSEQ multiplex PCR; TCRdb has only the in-frame clones, and not every one. The table has fewer than 200,000 clones, roughly 80% seen once; the top ten hold roughly 4.5%. Sequencing was carried out using PBMCs. The receptors originated from a woman in her forties or fifties in good health and CMV-seropositive.

This chain uses TRBV29-1 with TRBJ2-1; TRBD1 agrees at 8 bases. V dropped 4 bases and J dropped 11; count of bases not matched to a gene: 16. Germline V gene sequence: CDR1 SQVTM, CDR2 ANQGSEA. There are 15 residues in the CDR3. CDR3 amino acids: CSVVDPRMDRAQQFF. The CDR3 nucleotides read TGCAGCGTTGTGGACCCACGGATGGACAGGGCGCAGCAGTTCTTC.

This rearrangement joins TRBV7-2 to TRBJ2-1; no clear D gene. This CDR3 comprises 15 residues. Trimming removed 5 bases at V and 5 bases at J, with 16 bases between. The germline V gene encodes CDR1 SGHTA and CDR2 FQGNSA. The CDR3 here is CASSPMRLVNNEQFF. CDR3 DNA: TGTGCCAGCAGCCCTATGCGACTTGTAAACAATGAGCAGTTCTTC.

This sequence joins TRBV4-3 and TRBJ1-1; maybe TRBD1 (5 bases). V lost 0 bases, J lost 5 bases, and 13 bases lay in between. Germline V gene lookup returns CDR1 LGHNA and CDR2 YSLEER. The CDR3 has 15 amino acids. This chain's CDR3 is CASSQDTGGRTEAFF. The CDR3 bases are TGCGCCAGCAGCCAAGATACAGGTGGAAGGACTGAAGCTTTCTTT.

V is TRBV7-8 and J is TRBJ1-2, with 9 bases identical to TRBD1. Per germline, CDR1 SGHVS and CDR2 FQNEAQ. CDR3 length equals 13 residues. Trimming at V came to 5 bases and at J to 6 bases, leaving 4 bases not matched to a gene. The CDR3 DNA reads TGTGCCAGCAGCACCCGGGACAGGGATGGCTACACCTTC. Translated: CASSTRDRDGYTF. Complete variable domain (other parts from reference TRBV7-8 and TRBJ1-2): GAGVSQSPRYKVAKRGQDVALRCDPISGHVSLFWYQQALGQGPEFLTYFQNEAQLDKSGLPSDRFFAERPEGSVSTLKIQRTQQEDSAVYLCASSTRDRDGYTFGSGTRLTVV.

This chain connects TRBV15 to TRBJ2-3; 8 bases are shared with TRBD2. The CDR3 contains 16 residues. J gave up 2 bases and V 7 bases, and 11 bases lay outside the gene matches. CDR1 is LNHNV, CDR2 YYDKDF, per germline (reference sequence). CDR3 amino acids: CATTPGTSGYTDTQYF. CDR3 sequence (DNA): TGTGCCACCACCCCCGGCACTAGCGGATACACAGATACGCAGTATTTT.

The V and J genes are TRBV7-2 and TRBJ2-5; TRBD1 aligns across 11 bases. V trimming: 1 base; J trimming: 5 bases; junction bases outside the gene matches: 9. In germline, CDR1 is SGHTA, CDR2 FQGNSA. This CDR3 contains 17 residues. This CDR3 reads CASSLELGTGGRETQYF. CDR3 nucleotide sequence: TGTGCCAGCAGCTTAGAGCTCGGGACAGGGGGTCGCGAGACCCAGTACTTC.

The chain links TRBV18 to TRBJ2-4, with D hard to call. CDR1 is KGHSH, CDR2 LQKENI, per germline. Trimming removed 4 bases from V and 0 bases from J, with 28 bases in between. This CDR3 spans 21 amino acids. The CDR3 DNA sequence: TGTGCCAGCTCACACCAATCTCCCTATCGGCAGAACGGGTTAGCCAAAAACATTCAGTACTTC. Protein product: CASSHQSPYRQNGLAKNIQYF.

V is TRBV2 and J is TRBJ2-5, with a weak D call TRBD2 (6 bases). The CDR3 length is 14 residues. The germline CDR1 and CDR2 sequences are SNHLY and FYNNEI. V was pared by 4 bases and J by 2 bases, with 11 bases between. CDR3 sequence: CASSGLALQETQYF. The CDR3 DNA reads as TGTGCCAGCAGTGGCCTAGCGCTTCAAGAGACCCAGTACTTC. Using reference TRBV2 and TRBJ2-5 for the parts outside the CDR3, the full variable domain is EPEVTQTPSHQVTQMGQEVILRCVPISNHLYFYWYRQILGQKVEFLVSFYNNEISEKSEIFDDQFSVERPDGSNFTLKIRSTKLEDSAMYFCASSGLALQETQYFGPGTRLLVL.

J is TRBJ1-5 and V is TRBV5-8; D is uncertain. The CDR3 sequence is 12 residues long. Trimming took off 0 bases at V and 5 bases at J, with 3 bases between the two ends. Germline CDR1 reads SGHTS; CDR2 reads YDEGEE. The CDR3 region has the DNA TGTGCCAGCAGCTTGGTAGATCAGCCCCAGCATTTT. Amino acid sequence: CASSLVDQPQHF.

The V gene is TRBV25-1, the J gene TRBJ1-6; D is possibly TRBD1 (5 bases). The CDR3 covers 13 residues. Trimming left V 6 bases short and J 9 bases short, with 12 bases between. CDR1 and CDR2 (germline): MGHDK, SYGVNS. CDR3 amino acids: CASRGPGGSPLHF. The DNA for the CDR3 is TGTGCCAGCAGGGGGCCGGGAGGTTCACCCCTCCACTTT.

V and J are TRBV5-4 and TRBJ2-5; D is undetermined. This CDR3 region has 14 residues. Trimming left V 4 bases short and J 5 bases short, with 15 bases between. Germline CDR1 reads SGHNT; CDR2 reads YYREEE (reference sequence). The CDR3 DNA follows: TGTGCCAGCAGCCCGGGTCCCCCTTCTGAGACCCAGTACTTC. It codes for CASSPGPPSETQYF.

The chain couples TRBV15 to TRBJ2-3, with 7 bases that match TRBD2. Germline V gene data show CDR1 as LNHNV and CDR2 as YYDKDF (reference sequence). Germline trimming cut 0 bases from V and 0 bases from J; bases unmatched to any gene: 3. This CDR3 is 16 amino acids long. DNA for the CDR3: TGTGCCACCAGCAGAGAGCTAGCGGCTAGCACAGATACGCAGTATTTT. It yields the protein CATSRELAASTDTQYF.

The genes are TRBV25-1 and TRBJ2-5, with a tentative D call TRBD2 (5 bases). The V gene's germline CDR1 is MGHDK and CDR2 SYGVNS. This CDR3 comprises 18 residues. V dropped 1 base and J dropped 5 bases, with 23 bases sitting between them. The CDR3 region is CASSEFRAYLGGEETQYF. The CDR3 bases are TGTGCCAGCAGTGAATTTCGGGCTTATCTTGGAGGAGAGGAGACCCAGTACTTC.

This clone was detected once. This chain links TRBV9 with TRBJ2-3; D unresolved. This CDR3 has 14 amino acids. V gave up 0 bases and J gave up 2 bases, with 7 bases separating them. Per germline, CDR1 SGDLS and CDR2 YYNGEE. The CDR3 protein is CASSVAVITDTQYF. The CDR3 nucleotides read TGTGCCAGCAGCGTAGCTGTTATCACAGATACGCAGTATTTT.

The chain combines TRBV19 with TRBJ2-2; 15 positions agree with TRBD2. Germline V gene data show CDR1 as LNHDA and CDR2 as SQIVND (reference sequence). V was clipped by 4 bases and J by 4 bases; unmatched bases: 7. The CDR3 runs to 18 residues. CDR3 region: CASSRYLGLAGGTGELFF. CDR3 bases: TGTGCCAGTAGTAGATATTTGGGACTAGCGGGAGGCACCGGGGAGCTGTTTTTT.

Only a few counts were recorded for this clone. CDR3 coding DNA: TGTGCCAGCGGTCCCACAGGGCAGAACCGAAATGAAAAACTGTTTTTT. Translated, it gives CASGPTGQNRNEKLFF. The chain employs TRBV27 and TRBJ1-4, with D perhaps TRBD1 (6 bases). V was shortened by 8 bases and J by 5 bases, with 21 bases between the two germline ends. Germline V gene lookup returns CDR1 MNHEY and CDR2 SMNVEV (reference sequence). The CDR3 loop spans 16 amino acids.

This chain links TRBV19 with TRBJ2-7, with 8 nucleotides matching TRBD1. The V gene end was trimmed by 0 bases and the J gene end by 6 bases; junction bases not matched to a gene: 4. The CDR3 runs 14 residues. CDR1 LNHDA and CDR2 SQIVND come from the germline V gene (reference sequence). CDR3 amino acids: CASSIDPGGGEQYF. Here the CDR3 DNA reads TGTGCCAGTAGTATAGATCCAGGGGGCGGCGAGCAGTACTTC.

The table lists this clone with a few counts. The genes are TRBV6-5 and TRBJ2-5, with 13 positions matching TRBD2. The CDR3 totals 15 residues. The V gene's germline CDR1 is MNHEY and CDR2 SVGAGI. The ends lost 6 bases at V and 7 bases at J; junction bases unmatched: 8. The CDR3 region has the DNA TGTGCCAGCAGCGCGACTAGCGGGGGGTGGGGGACCCAGTACTTC. It is translated as CASSATSGGWGTQYF.

This clone was counted a single time. The V and J genes are TRBV6-1 and TRBJ1-5, with TRBD1 identical over 9 bases. Germline loops: CDR1 MNHNS, CDR2 SASEGT. The V segment lost 1 base and the J segment 11 bases; nucleotides outside the gene matches: 18. This CDR3 has 18 amino acids. CDR3: CASSEDLGTGSFRLAQHF. The CDR3, as DNA: TGTGCCAGCAGTGAAGATTTAGGGACAGGGAGTTTTAGACTGGCCCAGCATTTT.

The chain links TRBV5-7 to TRBJ2-1, with D maybe TRBD2 (5 bases). TRBV5-7 is sorted into the ORF group, with uncertain function. Trimming stripped 7 bases from V and 3 bases from J, with 17 bases between. This CDR3 region has 15 residues. The DNA of the CDR3 is TGTGCCAGCGGCCCTAGTCTCGGGGACTACAATGAGCAGTTCTTC. This translates into CASGPSLGDYNEQFF.